Presented here are 29 T cell receptor beta chains from one specimen sequenced in a study of blood T cell repertoires in COVID-19. The assay was immunoSEQ multiplex PCR, and TCRdb's table has in-frame clones only and misses some. The sample lists tens of thousands of clones; under 80% were seen once. The sequenced sample consisted of peripheral blood. The receptor set was obtained from a human donor in a cohort sampled during active COVID-19.

Only a few counts were recorded for this clone. The chain is built from TRBV13 and TRBJ2-7; tentative D call: TRBD2 (6 bases). From germline, CDR1 is PRHDT and CDR2 FYEKMQ (reference sequence). With 3 bases removed from V and 2 bases from J, the gap between germline ends came to 11 bases. There are 14 residues in the CDR3. The DNA for the CDR3 is TGTGCCAGCAGCTTCACCGGGACTCCCTACGAGCAGTACTTC. This codes for CASSFTGTPYEQYF.

The chain employs TRBV7-8 and TRBJ1-3, with D tentatively TRBD1 (6 bases). The CDR3 is 17 residues long. Trimming took 4 bases from V and 0 from J, leaving 16 bases between them. Germline CDR1 reads SGHVS; CDR2 reads FQNEAQ. The CDR3 protein is CASSSQAGVYSGNTIYF. The CDR3, as DNA: TGTGCCAGCAGCTCCCAAGCAGGGGTCTACTCTGGAAACACCATATATTTT.

The chain carries TRBV5-8 and TRBJ1-4, with TRBD1 matching over 12 bases. The CDR3 runs to 18 residues. The V gene's germline CDR1 is SGHTS and CDR2 YDEGEE. J lost 5 bases, V lost 0 bases, and 8 bases had no gene match. The CDR3 bases are TGTGCCAGCAGCTTGGCGTTGGGACAGGGGGCAGAGAATGAAAAACTGTTTTTT. Its translation: CASSLALGQGAENEKLFF.

The CDR3 coding sequence is TGTGCCTGGAGTGCCCTTCGTCGTGGAGGGTATGGCTACACCTTC. It encodes CAWSALRRGGYGYTF. This chain connects TRBV30 to TRBJ1-2; the D is unclear. Per the germline V gene, CDR1 is GTSNPN and CDR2 is SVGIG (reference sequence). The CDR3 consists of 15 residues. The germline V and J ends were trimmed by 1 base and 5 bases, with 17 bases remaining between them.

V is TRBV7-2 and J is TRBJ1-2, with 10 bases matching TRBD1. V was pared by 4 bases and J by 4 bases, with 6 bases of the junction left unmatched. The CDR3 extends over 15 amino acids. Germline V gene sequence: CDR1 SGHTA, CDR2 FQGNSA. The CDR3 DNA sequence: TGTGCCAGCAGCTCCAGACAGGGGGCGACCTATGGCTACACCTTC. It encodes CASSSRQGATYGYTF.

In this sample, this clone turned up a few times. The J gene is TRBJ1-5, the V gene TRBV6-1, with no clear D. Germline CDR1 and CDR2: MNHNS and SASEGT. Trimming pared 2 bases from V and 3 bases from J, leaving 8 bases between. The CDR3 sequence is 14 residues long. The CDR3 protein is CASSEKYTNQPQHF. The DNA of the CDR3 is TGTGCCAGCAGTGAAAAGTACACCAATCAGCCCCAGCATTTT.

This chain joins TRBV2 and TRBJ1-1, with 7 bases lining up with TRBD1. V was pared by 7 bases and J by 8 bases, with 13 bases of the junction left unmatched. CDR1 is SNHLY and CDR2 is FYNNEI in the germline V gene. The CDR3 consists of 14 residues. CDR3 coding DNA: TGTGCCAGCAAAGGCCAACAGGGGCAAGGAGAAGCTTTCTTT. The encoded protein is CASKGQQGQGEAFF.

The chain is built from TRBV29-1 and TRBJ2-7; tentatively, D is TRBD1 (5 bases). V was trimmed by 0 bases and J by 7 bases, leaving 10 bases between them. There are 12 residues in the CDR3. Germline-derived CDR1 and CDR2 are SQVTM and ANQGSEA. This chain's CDR3 is CSVEEGPGEQYF. As DNA, the CDR3 is TGCAGCGTTGAAGAGGGGCCTGGAGAGCAGTACTTC.

The rearrangement uses TRBV28 and TRBJ1-1; possible D gene TRBD1, 6 bases. V lost 2 bases and J 11 bases, leaving 18 bases between the germline ends. The germline V gene encodes CDR1 MDHEN and CDR2 SYDVKM. The CDR3 has 14 amino acids. The CDR3 DNA is TGTGCCAGCAGTTTAAGGGGGGGTGCTCGGTATGCTTTCTTT. It encodes CASSLRGGARYAFF.

The chain is built from TRBV9 and TRBJ1-3; no clear D gene. CDR1 is SGDLS, CDR2 YYNGEE, per germline. The ends were cut back, 4 bases at V and 1 base at J, with 15 bases in the middle. This CDR3 spans 16 amino acids. This CDR3 is CASSLGGILSGNTIYF. CDR3 in DNA: TGTGCCAGCAGCCTCGGAGGGATTTTGTCTGGAAACACCATATATTTT.

This rearrangement joins TRBV30 to TRBJ2-7; 9 nucleotides line up with TRBD2. J lost 4 bases, V lost 0 bases, and 7 bases had no gene match. The germline V gene has CDR1 GTSNPN and CDR2 SVGIG (reference sequence). This CDR3 spans 15 amino acids. The CDR3 here is CAWSVPGLASYEQYF. The CDR3 DNA reads TGTGCCTGGAGTGTTCCAGGACTAGCGAGTTACGAGCAGTACTTC.

This clone has only one observation. The chain combines TRBV28 with TRBJ2-5, with a weak D call TRBD1 (5 bases). The V gene's germline CDR1 is MDHEN and CDR2 SYDVKM. With 7 bases removed from V and 3 bases from J, the gap between germline ends came to 12 bases. CDR3 size: 13 residues. The CDR3 region is CASKRGGKETQYF. The CDR3 DNA is TGTGCCAGCAAAAGGGGCGGAAAAGAGACCCAGTACTTC.

This clone was counted only a few times. This chain connects TRBV4-1 to TRBJ1-3; D is perhaps TRBD1 (6 bases). The CDR3 covers 14 residues. The V gene lost 3 bases and the J gene lost 0 bases, with 6 bases spanning the gap. CDR1 is MGHRA, CDR2 YSYEKL, per germline. The CDR3 loop reads CASSQGHSGNTIYF. DNA for the CDR3: TGCGCCAGCAGCCAGGGACACTCTGGAAACACCATATATTTT.

This clone came up a few times. The V and J genes are TRBV15 and TRBJ1-4, with D unclear. Germline V gives CDR1 LNHNV, CDR2 YYDKDF (reference sequence). Trimming left V 1 base short and J 0 bases short, with 3 bases between. CDR3 size: 14 residues. The CDR3 region has the DNA TGTGCCACCAGCAGAGGAGCAACTAATGAAAAACTGTTTTTT. It translates to CATSRGATNEKLFF.

The sample holds one count of this clone. This CDR3 reads CASSPGTGHGYTF. Here the CDR3 DNA reads TGTGCCAGCAGCCCCGGGACAGGGCATGGCTACACCTTC. This sequence joins TRBV11-2 and TRBJ1-2; the match to TRBD1 covers 9 bases. Trimming removed 5 bases from V and 6 bases from J; junction bases left unmatched: 4. The CDR3 runs 13 residues. Germline V gives CDR1 SGHAT, CDR2 FQNNGV.

In the case of this clone: The junction does not match germline at one end; this may be a read error. The rearrangement joins TRBV2 to TRBJ2-7; a possible D gene is TRBD2 (5 bases). Germline assignment: CDR1 SNHLY and CDR2 FYNNEI. The CDR3 loop spans 12 amino acids. The CDR3 reads CASSDDVRATGF. CDR3 DNA: TGTGCCAGCAGTGATGATGTGCGGGCCACCGGATTC.

The rearrangement uses TRBV5-4 and TRBJ1-1; D gene ambiguous. The CDR3 consists of 13 residues. The germline CDR1 and CDR2 sequences are SGHNT and YYREEE (reference sequence). V was cut by 1 base and J by 2 bases, with 6 bases left in between. Here the CDR3 DNA reads TGTGCCAGCAGCTTGACAGAAAACACTGAAGCTTTCTTT. It codes for CASSLTENTEAFF.

This chain joins TRBV3-1 (or the pseudogene TRBV3-2) and TRBJ1-1, with unresolved D. CDR1 is LGHDT and CDR2 is YNNKEL in the germline V gene (reference sequence). V gave up 0 bases and J gave up 1 base, with 6 bases separating them. CDR3 length equals 14 residues. The CDR3 reads CASSQETENTEAFF. For the CDR3, the DNA is TGTGCCAGCAGCCAAGAAACAGAGAACACTGAAGCTTTCTTT.

The V gene is TRBV5-6, the J gene TRBJ1-1; D is unresolved. Germline CDR1 SGHDT, CDR2 YYEEEE. Trimming pared 4 bases from V and 1 base from J, leaving 14 bases between. The CDR3 is 15 amino acids. In DNA, the CDR3 is TGTGCCAGCAGCCCGGCCGGGTTGTGGAACACTGAAGCTTTCTTT. It specifies CASSPAGLWNTEAFF. Drawing the rest from reference TRBV5-6 and TRBJ1-1, the complete variable domain is DAGVTQSPTHLIKTRGQQVTLRCSPKSGHDTVSWYQQALGQGPQFIFQYYEEEERQRGNFPDRFSGHQFPNYSSELNVNALLLGDSALYLCASSPAGLWNTEAFFGQGTRLTVV.

The rearrangement uses TRBV30 and TRBJ2-5, with 7 bases aligning to TRBD1. V was pared by 2 bases and J by 9 bases, with 6 bases of the junction left unmatched. The CDR3 totals 12 residues. Germline V gene data show CDR1 as GTSNPN and CDR2 as SVGIG (reference sequence). The CDR3 DNA reads TGTGCCTGGAGTACAGGGGTAGGTCCCCAGTACTTC. Translated: CAWSTGVGPQYF. The entire variable domain, with the rest obtained from reference TRBV30 and TRBJ2-5, is as follows: SQTIHQWPATLVQPVGSPLSLECTVEGTSNPNLYWYRQAAGRGLQLLFYSVGIGQISSEVPQNLSASRPQDRQFILSSKKLLLSDSGFYLCAWSTGVGPQYFGPGTRLLVL.

A single count supports this clone. J is TRBJ2-7 and V is TRBV5-1; D gene uncertain. Trimming stripped 3 bases from V and 3 bases from J, with 10 bases between. Looked up from germline, CDR1 is SGHRS and CDR2 is YFSETQ. The CDR3 covers 13 residues. CDR3 loop: CASSSGSGYEQYF. In nucleotides, the CDR3 is TGCGCCAGCAGCTCCGGTTCAGGCTACGAGCAGTACTTC.

This clone occurred a few times. The rearrangement joins TRBV27 to TRBJ2-2; 7 bases fit TRBD2. With 5 bases clipped from V and 3 bases from J, the junction kept 6 bases outside the gene matches. There are 15 residues in the CDR3. CDR1 is MNHEY, CDR2 SMNVEV, per germline (reference sequence). The CDR3 nucleotides are TGTGCCAGCAGTCAGCGGGATACGTACACCGGGGAGCTGTTTTTT. Translation gives CASSQRDTYTGELFF.

The chain carries TRBV9 and TRBJ2-7; D is ambiguous. Per the germline V gene, CDR1 is SGDLS and CDR2 is YYNGEE. Between the trimmed V and J ends, which lost 2 bases and 2 bases, there was a span of 8 bases. The CDR3 covers 13 residues. Written as DNA, the CDR3 is TGTGCCAGCAGCGTTGGCTCAACCTACGAGCAGTACTTC. Residues: CASSVGSTYEQYF.

This clone appeared once. The rearrangement joins TRBV7-9 to TRBJ2-2; a possible D gene is TRBD1 (6 bases). Germline V CDR1 and CDR2: SEHNR, FQNEAQ (reference sequence). V shed 5 bases and J shed 7 bases, with 14 bases lying between them. There are 14 residues in the CDR3. CDR3 DNA: TGTGCCAGCAGCCCTACTACAGGGAACGGGGAGCTGTTTTTT. Translation gives CASSPTTGNGELFF.

The V and J genes are TRBV7-9 and TRBJ1-3, with unresolved D. V was shortened by 5 bases and J by 0 bases, with 8 bases between the two germline ends. CDR1 SEHNR and CDR2 FQNEAQ come from the germline V gene (reference sequence). The CDR3 runs 14 residues. The CDR3 DNA reads as TGTGCCAGCAGCCACCCGGGCTCTGGAAACACCATATATTTT. This encodes CASSHPGSGNTIYF.

The V gene is TRBV27, the J gene TRBJ2-3; maybe TRBD1 (6 bases). Deletions cut 0 bases from V and 6 bases from J, with 10 bases between. The CDR3 covers 14 residues. Germline V gives CDR1 MNHEY, CDR2 SMNVEV (reference sequence). CDR3 nucleotides: TGTGCCAGCAGTTTATCAGGGGGATCTGATACGCAGTATTTT. It specifies CASSLSGGSDTQYF.

The rearrangement links TRBV19 to TRBJ2-1; weak D call: TRBD2 (5 bases). With 1 base removed from V and 7 bases from J, the gap between germline ends came to 14 bases. Germline V CDR1 and CDR2: LNHDA, SQIVND (reference sequence). This CDR3 spans 15 amino acids. The CDR3 DNA reads TGTGCCAGTAGTATAGGTAATAGCGTAGGTAATGAGCAGTTCTTC. Its translation is CASSIGNSVGNEQFF.

The chain uses TRBV5-6 and TRBJ1-2, with D possibly being TRBD1 (6 bases). CDR3 length: 14 residues. With 6 bases removed from V and 0 bases from J, the gap between germline ends came to 12 bases. CDR1 SGHDT and CDR2 YYEEEE come from the germline V gene. CDR3 sequence reads: CASNPTGSNYGYTF. The CDR3 DNA is TGTGCCAGCAACCCTACAGGGTCTAACTATGGCTACACCTTC.

The chain couples TRBV10-3 to TRBJ1-1; D possibly corresponds to TRBD1 (6 bases). The V gene lost 3 bases and the J gene lost 2 bases, with 13 bases spanning the gap. Germline CDR1 and CDR2: ENHRY and SYGVKD. The CDR3 has 15 amino acids. The DNA of the CDR3 is TGTGCCATCAGTGAAGGCGGGGGCGCCAACACTGAAGCTTTCTTT. Translation gives CAISEGGGANTEAFF.